Described below is a single TCR beta chain sequence and its context. The data originate from a study of blood T cell repertoires in COVID-19. About the research overall: In each case, the material was cDNA or gDNA derived from T cells, B-cell-depleted T cells, or PBMCs.

This CDR3 comprises 14 residues. Deletions cut 0 bases from V and 0 bases from J, with 7 bases between. CDR1 and CDR2 (germline): SGHNT, YYREEE (reference sequence). The method was immunoSEQ multiplex PCR; TCRdb's version includes in-frame clones alone and lacks a portion of them. The sample has 330,000 or so clones, under 95% seen once. Two negative PCRs, clearance, or symptom resolution characterized the recovered Cohort 3 donors. This sequence originates from a woman in her 30s who had recovered from COVID-19. This rearrangement joins TRBV5-4 to TRBJ2-7, with a tentative D call TRBD1 (5 bases). The sequencing input was PBMCs or T cells enriched from blood (not recorded which). CDR3 DNA sequence: TGTGCCAGCAGCTTGGAACAGGCCTCCTACGAGCAGTACTTC. This sequence encodes CASSLEQASYEQYF.